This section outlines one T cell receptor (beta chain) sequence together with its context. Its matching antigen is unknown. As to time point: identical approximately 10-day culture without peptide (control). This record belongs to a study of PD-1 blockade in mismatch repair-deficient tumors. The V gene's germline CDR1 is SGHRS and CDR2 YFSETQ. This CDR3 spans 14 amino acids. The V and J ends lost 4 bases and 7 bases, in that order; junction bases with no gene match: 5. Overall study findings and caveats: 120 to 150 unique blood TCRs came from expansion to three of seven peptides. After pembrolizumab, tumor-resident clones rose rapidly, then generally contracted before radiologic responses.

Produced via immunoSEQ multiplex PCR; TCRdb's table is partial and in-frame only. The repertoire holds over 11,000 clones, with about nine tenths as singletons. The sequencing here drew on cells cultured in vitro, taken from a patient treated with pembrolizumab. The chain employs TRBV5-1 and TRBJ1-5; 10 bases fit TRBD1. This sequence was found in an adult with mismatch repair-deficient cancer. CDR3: CASSRGQGIQPQHF. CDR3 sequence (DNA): TGCGCCAGCAGCAGGGGACAGGGGATCCAGCCCCAGCATTTT.